The 32 T cell receptor beta chains below were found in one sample sequenced in a study of chemoradiotherapy in HPV16-positive cancers. TCRdb's copy holds only in-frame clones and misses some; the assay was immunoSEQ multiplex PCR. Of about 31,000 clones listed, around 84% are singletons. Sequenced material: blood, taken from a patient who underwent chemoradiotherapy. The receptors were gathered from a human donor with HPV-associated anogenital cancer.

This chain uses TRBV30 with TRBJ1-2, with D possibly matching TRBD1 (6 bases). Germline V gene sequence: CDR1 GTSNPN, CDR2 SVGIG (reference sequence). CDR3 length equals 14 residues. With 1 base removed from V and 2 bases from J, the gap between germline ends came to 11 bases. CDR3 protein: CAWSGTVKNYGYTF. As DNA, the CDR3 is TGTGCCTGGAGTGGGACAGTCAAGAACTATGGCTACACCTTC.

This chain joins TRBV6-4 and TRBJ1-2; the match to TRBD1 covers 11 bases. Germline V CDR1 and CDR2: MRHNA, SNTAGT. The CDR3 spans 14 residues. J was trimmed by 7 bases and V by 4 bases; bases with no gene match: 5. The CDR3 DNA sequence: TGTGCCAGCAGTGCCACCGGGACAGGGGGTGGCTACACCTTC. Its translation: CASSATGTGGGYTF.

V and J are TRBV7-2 and TRBJ1-3; D not certain. Germline V gives CDR1 SGHTA, CDR2 FQGNSA. The CDR3 runs to 15 residues. Trimming took off 5 bases at V and 4 bases at J, with 15 bases between the two ends. DNA for the CDR3: TGTGCCAGCAGCGTAGACGGGATAGGGGGAAACACCATATATTTT. Protein sequence: CASSVDGIGGNTIYF.

This chain joins TRBV10-2 and TRBJ1-2; TRBD1 is a possible D gene (6 bases). CDR3 length: 12 amino acids. V dropped 6 bases and J dropped 5 bases, with 10 bases sitting between them. The germline V gene has CDR1 WSHSY and CDR2 SAAADI. The CDR3 nucleotides are TGCGCCAGCAGCCCCGGACAGTATGGCTACACCTTC. Its protein product is CASSPGQYGYTF.

The chain joins TRBV18 to TRBJ2-1, with 10 bases aligning to TRBD2. The CDR3 contains 21 residues. The ends lost 3 bases at V and 0 bases at J; junction bases unmatched: 17. Germline V gene data show CDR1 as KGHSH and CDR2 as LQKENI. The DNA of the CDR3 is TGTGCCAGCTCACCCCTGCCCGGGACTAGCGCTCCGCAGAGCTCCTACAATGAGCAGTTCTTC. Translating gives CASSPLPGTSAPQSSYNEQFF.

As regards this clone: Additional DNA sequences in this sample encode the identical CDR3. The chain carries TRBV7-9 and TRBJ2-3; possible D gene TRBD2, 6 bases. The germline V gene has CDR1 SEHNR and CDR2 FQNEAQ (reference sequence). V lost 5 bases, J lost 3 bases, and 9 bases lay in between. The CDR3 is 13 amino acids. The chain's CDR3 is CASSRGTTDTQYF. The CDR3 nucleotides are TGTGCCAGCAGCCGCGGGACTACAGATACGCAGTATTTT.

CDR3 sequence (DNA): TGTGCCAGCAGTGAACTGGTCCGGGTGACGGGGGGCTACACCTTC. It codes for CASSELVRVTGGYTF. The chain uses TRBV2 and TRBJ1-2; no reliable D call. V was cut by 2 bases and J by 8 bases, with 18 bases left in between. Germline assignment: CDR1 SNHLY and CDR2 FYNNEI. CDR3 size: 15 residues. Full variable domain (outside the CDR3, taken from reference TRBV2 and TRBJ1-2): EPEVTQTPSHQVTQMGQEVILRCVPISNHLYFYWYRQILGQKVEFLVSFYNNEISEKSEIFDDQFSVERPDGSNFTLKIRSTKLEDSAMYFCASSELVRVTGGYTFGSGTRLTVV.

This chain connects TRBV5-8 to TRBJ1-2; no definite D call. The germline CDR1 and CDR2 sequences are SGHTS and YDEGEE. V lost 9 bases, J lost 4 bases, and 19 bases lay in between. The CDR3 length is 14 residues. CDR3 loop: CAITTITDRYGYTF. In DNA, the CDR3 is TGTGCCATAACCACGATTACAGACCGCTATGGCTACACCTTC.

The chain links TRBV7-6 to TRBJ1-6; D perhaps matches TRBD1 (6 bases). The CDR3 is made up of 16 amino acids. V dropped 5 bases and J dropped 4 bases, with 15 bases sitting between them. CDR1 SGHVS and CDR2 FNYEAQ come from the germline V gene. The DNA for the CDR3 is TGTGCCAGCAGCGGGGGGGCCCTACGTTATAATTCACCCCTCCACTTT. This translates into CASSGGALRYNSPLHF.

The gene calls are TRBV5-5 and TRBJ2-2, with TRBD2 as a possible D gene (6 bases). CDR3 length: 15 residues. V lost 1 base to trimming and J lost 3 bases, with 10 bases between them. Looked up from germline, CDR1 is SGHKS and CDR2 is YYEKEE (reference sequence). As DNA, the CDR3 is TGTGCCAGCAGCTTGTCGGGGGAGCACACCGGGGAGCTGTTTTTT. As protein: CASSLSGEHTGELFF. The complete variable domain, with remaining parts taken from reference TRBV5-5 and TRBJ2-2, reads DAGVTQSPTHLIKTRGQQVTLRCSPISGHKSVSWYQQVLGQGPQFIFQYYEKEERGRGNFPDRFSARQFPNYSSELNVNALLLGDSALYLCASSLSGEHTGELFFGEGSRLTVL.

DNA of the CDR3: TGTGCCAGCAGCCCCAGAACGGGACAGGTGCTTACGGGAAACACCATATATTTT. Translation gives CASSPRTGQVLTGNTIYF. J is TRBJ1-3 and V is TRBV9; 8 bases line up with TRBD1. Trimming cost V 4 bases and J 4 bases; bases outside gene matches: 16. Germline loops: CDR1 SGDLS, CDR2 YYNGEE. The CDR3 is made up of 18 amino acids.

The J gene is TRBJ1-6, the V gene TRBV30; 7 bases are a match to TRBD1. Germline trimming cut 0 bases from V and 8 bases from J; bases unmatched to any gene: 10. The V gene's germline CDR1 is GTSNPN and CDR2 SVGIG (reference sequence). The CDR3 contains 16 residues. The CDR3 here is CAWSVRDSMGYSPLHF. The DNA for the CDR3 is TGTGCCTGGAGTGTGAGGGACAGTATGGGCTATTCACCCCTCCACTTT.

The chain is built from TRBV5-6 and TRBJ2-1, with TRBD1 matching 7 bases. The V gene end was trimmed by 1 base and the J gene end by 6 bases; junction bases not matched to a gene: 7. Germline V gene data show CDR1 as SGHDT and CDR2 as YYEEEE. The CDR3 length is 15 residues. The CDR3 loop is CASSLRTGVTNEQFF. The CDR3 DNA sequence: TGTGCCAGCAGCTTGCGTACAGGGGTGACCAATGAGCAGTTCTTC.

J is TRBJ1-1 and V is TRBV21-1. TRBV21-1 is listed as a pseudogene. The CDR3 has 13 amino acids. The CDR3 spells CASSKATGVEAFF. CDR3 nucleotides: TGTGCCAGCAGCAAAGCTACGGGGGTTGAAGCTTTCTTT.

This clone was detected only once. Within the sample, other DNA sequences also encode this same CDR3. J is TRBJ2-7 and V is TRBV18; a possible D gene is TRBD1 (6 bases). This CDR3 has 14 amino acids. Trimming removed 6 bases from V and 0 bases from J, with 12 bases in between. Per the germline V gene, CDR1 is KGHSH and CDR2 is LQKENI. The CDR3 DNA reads as TGTGCCAGCTCCCCTGACAGGAGCTCCTACGAGCAGTACTTC. Translated, it gives CASSPDRSSYEQYF.

This chain joins TRBV2 and TRBJ1-1; unclear D gene. V lost 3 bases, J lost 12 bases, and 14 bases lay in between. This CDR3 has 12 residues. In germline, CDR1 is SNHLY, CDR2 FYNNEI. The CDR3 sequence: CASSEGGYRTFF. As DNA, the CDR3 is TGTGCCAGCAGTGAGGGTGGGTATAGGACTTTCTTT.

V is TRBV27 and J is TRBJ2-3; 10 positions match TRBD2. Per the germline V gene, CDR1 is MNHEY and CDR2 is SMNVEV (reference sequence). The CDR3 length is 15 residues. Trimming cost V 6 bases and J 1 base; bases outside gene matches: 4. The chain's CDR3 is CASRLAGRRTDTQYF. The CDR3 DNA sequence: TGTGCCAGCAGACTAGCGGGGAGACGCACAGATACGCAGTATTTT.

This CDR3 reads CASIPTGTGELFF. The CDR3 nucleotides are TGTGCCAGTATTCCGACGGGCACCGGGGAGCTGTTTTTT. The rearrangement uses TRBV19 and TRBJ2-2; D gene unclear. Germline lookup yields CDR1 LNHDA and CDR2 SQIVND (reference sequence). V was pared by 7 bases and J by 4 bases, with 10 bases between. The CDR3 is made up of 13 amino acids. The full variable domain, in which reference TRBV19 and TRBJ2-2 provide the parts outside the CDR3, is DGGITQSPKYLFRKEGQNVTLSCEQNLNHDAMYWYRQDPGQGLRLIYYSQIVNDFQKGDIAEGYSVSREKKESFPLTVTSAQKNPTAFYLCASIPTGTGELFFGEGSRLTVL.

V is TRBV2 and J is TRBJ1-6, with a possible D match to TRBD1 (5 bases). There are 16 residues in the CDR3. Looked up from germline, CDR1 is SNHLY and CDR2 is FYNNEI. Trimming took 4 bases from V and 2 from J, leaving 12 bases between them. CDR3 region: CASSARGGTYNSPLHF. In nucleotides, the CDR3 is TGTGCCAGCAGTGCGAGGGGAGGAACCTATAATTCACCCCTCCACTTT.

This clone was seen only a few times. This chain connects TRBV19 to TRBJ1-1; 7 nucleotides line up with TRBD1. V lost 5 bases, J lost 3 bases, and 6 bases stayed unmatched. From germline, CDR1 is LNHDA and CDR2 SQIVND (reference sequence). The CDR3 sequence is 14 residues long. CDR3 in amino acids: CASSAQGRDTEAFF. As DNA, the CDR3 is TGTGCCAGTAGTGCACAGGGGAGAGACACTGAAGCTTTCTTT.

The rearrangement links TRBV29-1 to TRBJ2-1, with 11 bases identical to TRBD1. Germline V CDR1 and CDR2: SQVTM, ANQGSEA. CDR3 length equals 14 residues. Trimming at V came to 6 bases and at J to 7 bases, leaving 8 bases not matched to a gene. This CDR3 reads CSVNGQGAGNEQFF. DNA of the CDR3: TGCAGCGTGAACGGACAGGGGGCAGGTAATGAGCAGTTCTTC.

The chain uses TRBV10-1 and TRBJ2-2; 7 bases map to TRBD1. This CDR3 has 15 residues. J lost 0 bases, V lost 5 bases, and 3 bases had no gene match. Germline-derived CDR1 and CDR2 are WNHNN and SYGVQD (reference sequence). CDR3 amino acids: CASSSGTANTGELFF. CDR3 nucleotides: TGCGCCAGCAGTTCCGGGACAGCGAACACCGGGGAGCTGTTTTTT.

The chain joins TRBV12-5 to TRBJ1-1; maybe TRBD1 (5 bases). The V and J ends lost 4 bases and 5 bases respectively, with 14 bases between them. Germline CDR1 LGHNT, CDR2 FRNRAP. This CDR3 has 14 residues. CDR3 loop: CASGSGARETEAFF. CDR3 coding DNA: TGTGCTAGTGGTTCCGGGGCCCGCGAGACTGAAGCTTTCTTT.

The chain joins TRBV7-9 to TRBJ1-1; the D is unclear. CDR3 size: 14 residues. The V end lost 1 base, the J end lost 4 bases, and 10 bases lay between the germline ends. The germline V gene encodes CDR1 SEHNR and CDR2 FQNEAQ (reference sequence). CDR3: CASSLEGVGTEAFF. CDR3 DNA sequence: TGTGCCAGCAGCTTAGAGGGCGTCGGCACTGAAGCTTTCTTT.

The table lists this clone with a count of one. This rearrangement joins TRBV4-2 to TRBJ2-5, with D possibly TRBD2 on 6 matching bases. Germline lookup yields CDR1 LGHNA and CDR2 YNFKEQ. This CDR3 is 14 amino acids long. V was clipped by 1 base and J by 5 bases, with 11 bases between them. The CDR3 region has the DNA TGTGCCAGCAGCCAAGTAACTAGCCGGGAGACCCAGTACTTC. Amino acids: CASSQVTSRETQYF.

The V and J genes are TRBV6-4 and TRBJ2-3, with D possibly being TRBD1 or TRBD2 (7 bases each). This CDR3 has 18 amino acids. Trimming stripped 3 bases from V and 6 bases from J, with 25 bases between. The germline V gene has CDR1 MRHNA and CDR2 SNTAGT. CDR3 DNA sequence: TGTGCCAGCAGTGAAAGGGGGCCCGGGACGGGGGGCCGGGATACGCAGTATTTT. This encodes CASSERGPGTGGRDTQYF.

V usage is TRBV29-1 and J usage is TRBJ1-2, with 12 nucleotides matching TRBD1. Germline CDR1 reads SQVTM; CDR2 reads ANQGSEA. The junction had 8 bases not matched to a gene; V was cut back by 6 bases and J by 3 bases. The CDR3 runs 15 residues. The CDR3 nucleotides are TGCAGCGTAAAACGGGACAGGGGGCACGACTATGGCTACACCTTC. Encoded protein: CSVKRDRGHDYGYTF.

The rearrangement links TRBV2 to TRBJ2-1; TRBD2 aligns across 11 bases. The CDR3 runs to 15 residues. Germline CDR1 SNHLY, CDR2 FYNNEI. V was clipped by 3 bases and J by 5 bases; unmatched bases: 3. The CDR3 nucleotides are TGTGCCAGCAGTGAGCGACTAGCGGGAAACAATGAGCAGTTCTTC. This sequence encodes CASSERLAGNNEQFF.

V is TRBV7-2 and J is TRBJ2-1; TRBD2 matches 9 bases. Germline assignment: CDR1 SGHTA and CDR2 FQGNSA. Unmatched junction bases numbered 5, after V lost 6 bases and J lost 5 bases. This CDR3 has 14 amino acids. CDR3 protein: CASSPSGANNEQFF. The DNA of the CDR3 is TGTGCCAGCAGTCCTAGCGGGGCTAACAATGAGCAGTTCTTC.

This clone was counted once. The rearrangement uses TRBV29-1 and TRBJ1-5, with TRBD1 matching over 9 bases. Per germline, CDR1 SQVTM and CDR2 ANQGSEA. The CDR3 covers 13 residues. V shed 6 bases and J 7 bases; nucleotides not matched to a gene: 7. This CDR3 is CSVGDRDRQPQHF. The CDR3, as DNA: TGCAGCGTAGGGGACAGGGACAGACAGCCCCAGCATTTT.

The chain employs TRBV5-1 and TRBJ2-3; 9 bases are shared with TRBD2. Germline V gene lookup returns CDR1 SGHRS and CDR2 YFSETQ. The CDR3 contains 15 residues. Trimming at V came to 0 bases and at J to 6 bases, leaving 5 bases not matched to a gene. The chain's CDR3 is CASSLGLAGMDTQYF. The CDR3 region has the DNA TGCGCCAGCAGCTTGGGGCTAGCGGGGATGGATACGCAGTATTTT.

The chain has TRBV9 and TRBJ1-3; 8 nucleotides match TRBD1. The CDR3 runs to 16 residues. V shed 5 bases and J 0 bases; nucleotides not matched to a gene: 7. CDR1 and CDR2 from the germline V gene are SGDLS and YYNGEE. CDR3 protein: CASSYRTGTSGNTIYF. In nucleotides, the CDR3 is TGTGCCAGCAGTTACCGGACAGGGACCTCTGGAAACACCATATATTTT.